The 29 T cell receptor beta chains below were found in one sample sequenced in a study of CD8 T cells in ankylosing spondylitis. General study findings and limits: Typical of ankylosing spondylitis blood, it appeared, was a TCR beta motif of fewer than 10 highly homologous variants.

TCRdb itself ran the 5' RACE reads through MiXCR, one entry per CDR3 protein. The repertoire holds about 500,000 distinct CDR3 sequences, with over 4% as singletons. No antigen has been identified for these receptors. The sample comprised blood, either unsorted or a sorted T cell fraction (not recorded which). The origin of the receptors is a male donor with ankylosing spondylitis.

This clonotype was observed many times. This chain connects TRBV27 to TRBJ1-5; 9 nucleotides line up with TRBD1. The CDR3 length is 14 residues. Trimming removed 6 bases from V and 6 bases from J; junction bases left unmatched: 6. Germline CDR1 and CDR2: MNHEY and SMNVEV (reference sequence). The chain's CDR3 is CASRTQGAGQPQHF. For the CDR3, the DNA is TGTGCCAGCAGAACACAGGGGGCAGGTCAGCCCCAGCATTTT.

The table lists this clonotype with a few counts. The CDR3 nucleotides read TGTGCCTGGAGTCCGATGGTAAGCGGCCCCTTACTGAACAATGAGCAGTTCTTC. It is translated as CAWSPMVSGPLLNNEQFF. The chain joins TRBV30 to TRBJ2-1, with a weak D call TRBD2 (5 bases). CDR1 is GTSNPN, CDR2 SVGIG, per germline (reference sequence). Deletions cut 2 bases from V and 5 bases from J, with 25 bases between. This CDR3 contains 18 residues.

There are many counts of this clonotype. The genes are TRBV6-2 or TRBV6-3 and TRBJ2-3; the D gene could be TRBD1 or TRBD2 (5 bases each). CDR1 MNHEY and CDR2 SVGEGT come from the germline V gene. The CDR3 runs 13 residues. With 7 bases removed from V and 6 bases from J, the gap between germline ends came to 14 bases. The CDR3 sequence is CASTGTKRDTQYF. In nucleotides, the CDR3 is TGTGCCAGCACAGGGACGAAGCGGGATACGCAGTATTTT.

This clonotype was counted many times. This chain connects TRBV5-1 to TRBJ1-1, with D possibly TRBD1 on 5 matching bases. The CDR3 runs to 13 residues. Trimming left V 2 bases short and J 4 bases short, with 9 bases between. Germline assignment: CDR1 SGHRS and CDR2 YFSETQ. CDR3 bases: TGCGCCAGCAGCTTAGAGGGGCTCACTGAAGCTTTCTTT. The encoded protein is CASSLEGLTEAFF.

There are many counts of this clonotype. V and J are TRBV10-3 and TRBJ1-1; D may be TRBD1 (6 bases). The germline CDR1 and CDR2 sequences are ENHRY and SYGVKD. There are 14 residues in the CDR3. V lost 5 bases and J 0 bases, leaving 10 bases between the germline ends. The CDR3 nucleotides are TGTGCCATCAGTCCCAGGGGCATGAACACTGAAGCTTTCTTT. Its protein is CAISPRGMNTEAFF.

The chain couples TRBV9 to TRBJ2-4; TRBD1 agrees at 8 bases. Trimming took 3 bases from V and 6 from J; bases not matched to a gene: 11. This CDR3 is built from 16 residues. Germline assignment: CDR1 SGDLS and CDR2 YYNGEE. CDR3: CASSGPSGGIGNIQYF. The CDR3 DNA follows: TGTGCCAGCAGCGGACCCTCAGGGGGCATTGGAAACATTCAGTACTTC.

This clonotype was detected many times. The chain combines TRBV2 with TRBJ1-2; D is perhaps TRBD1 (5 bases). Germline-derived CDR1 and CDR2 are SNHLY and FYNNEI. The CDR3 sequence is 12 residues long. V was clipped by 6 bases and J by 4 bases, with 9 bases between them. The DNA for the CDR3 is TGTGCCAGCAGAGGGGTCGCCTATGGCTACACCTTC. Residues: CASRGVAYGYTF.

This clonotype was detected only a few times. The rearrangement links TRBV27 to TRBJ2-1; either TRBD1 or TRBD2 may fit D (5 bases each). Germline values: CDR1 MNHEY, CDR2 SMNVEV (reference sequence). This CDR3 region has 15 residues. Trimming pared 5 bases from V and 1 base from J, leaving 12 bases between. As DNA, the CDR3 is TGTGCCAGCAGTCACGGGGCGAGGTCCTACAATGAGCAGTTCTTC. Translation: CASSHGARSYNEQFF.

In its sample, this clonotype was seen many times. The chain is built from TRBV5-1 and TRBJ2-7; 7 bases match TRBD2. CDR3 length: 16 residues. Germline CDR1 SGHRS, CDR2 YFSETQ. V was clipped by 0 bases and J by 3 bases; unmatched bases: 9. CDR3 in amino acids: CASSLGTGGLFYEQYF. The DNA for the CDR3 is TGCGCCAGCAGCTTGGGGACGGGGGGACTCTTCTACGAGCAGTACTTC.

This clonotype was counted ten times or more. V is TRBV25-1 and J is TRBJ1-1, with D tentatively TRBD1 (6 bases). The CDR3 runs to 18 residues. CDR1 and CDR2 from the germline V gene are MGHDK and SYGVNS. V lost 1 base to trimming and J lost 0 bases, with 18 bases between them. The DNA for the CDR3 is TGTGCCAGCAGTGAATTAGGCAGGGGCGGGGGCGTGAACACTGAAGCTTTCTTT. Its protein product is CASSELGRGGGVNTEAFF. Complete variable domain (other parts from reference TRBV25-1 and TRBJ1-1): EADIYQTPRYLVIGTGKKITLECSQTMGHDKMYWYQQDPGMELHLIHYSYGVNSTEKGDLSSESTVSRIRTEHFPLTLESARPSHTSQYLCASSELGRGGGVNTEAFFGQGTRLTVV.

This clonotype showed up many times. The V call is TRBV9, the J call TRBJ1-2; D is perhaps TRBD1 (5 bases). The CDR3 loop spans 12 amino acids. Deletions cut 0 bases from V and 5 bases from J, with 5 bases between. CDR1 and CDR2 from the germline V gene are SGDLS and YYNGEE. The CDR3 nucleotides read TGTGCCAGCAGCGTAGGACAGTATGGCTACACCTTC. Its protein product is CASSVGQYGYTF.

This clonotype was counted ten times or more. This chain joins TRBV6-1 and TRBJ2-5; D is perhaps TRBD1 (5 bases). V was pared by 8 bases and J by 7 bases, with 17 bases between. CDR1 is MNHNS, CDR2 SASEGT, per germline. CDR3 size: 13 residues. CDR3 residues: CASSGSPGPTQYF. The CDR3 DNA follows: TGTGCCAGCTCCGGATCCCCAGGGCCGACCCAGTACTTC.

There are many counts of this clonotype. The V gene is TRBV5-1, the J gene TRBJ2-3, with 8 bases lining up with TRBD2. The trim removed 3 bases at V and 4 bases at J, leaving 7 bases unmatched. Germline assignment: CDR1 SGHRS and CDR2 YFSETQ. This CDR3 is built from 15 residues. The CDR3 is CASSSAGTRSDTQYF. In DNA form, the CDR3 reads TGCGCCAGCAGCTCCGCCGGGACTAGGTCAGATACGCAGTATTTT.

This clonotype came up many times. At one end, the junction sequence differs from germline, possibly due to a read error. J is TRBJ1-2 and V is TRBV15; no definite D call. This CDR3 is 15 amino acids long. Germline CDR1 and CDR2: LNHNV and YYDKDF (reference sequence). CDR3 nucleotide sequence: TGTGCCACCAGCAGAGATCGGCCCATTAACCATGGCTACACCTTC. It encodes CATSRDRPINHGYTF.

This clonotype occurred many times. The rearrangement uses TRBV10-3 and TRBJ2-1, with 11 bases identical to TRBD2. V was pared by 6 bases and J by 3 bases, with 4 bases of the junction left unmatched. The CDR3 has 15 residues. CDR1 and CDR2 from the germline V gene are ENHRY and SYGVKD. CDR3 nucleotide sequence: TGTGCCATCAGCGGGACTAGCGGAGACTACAATGAGCAGTTCTTC. This translates into CAISGTSGDYNEQFF.

This clonotype has a count of ten or more. The rearrangement joins TRBV7-9 to TRBJ2-5; D remains ambiguous. The CDR3 runs to 14 residues. V lost 2 bases and J 3 bases, leaving 10 bases between the germline ends. CDR1 and CDR2 from the germline V gene are SEHNR and FQNEAQ (reference sequence). The CDR3 region has the DNA TGTGCCAGCAGCTTATGGGGAAGGGAAGAGACCCAGTACTTC. Its translation is CASSLWGREETQYF.

Many counts were recorded for this clonotype. The chain recombines TRBV7-8 with TRBJ1-1; D is undetermined. The germline gives CDR1 SGHVS, CDR2 FQNEAQ. V was pared by 5 bases and J by 2 bases, with 15 bases between. The length of the CDR3 is 15 residues. The CDR3: CASSPFEGSNTEAFF. The CDR3 nucleotides are TGTGCCAGCAGCCCCTTCGAGGGATCTAACACTGAAGCTTTCTTT. The whole variable domain, remainder taken from reference TRBV7-8 and TRBJ1-1, is GAGVSQSPRYKVAKRGQDVALRCDPISGHVSLFWYQQALGQGPEFLTYFQNEAQLDKSGLPSDRFFAERPEGSVSTLKIQRTQQEDSAVYLCASSPFEGSNTEAFFGQGTRLTVV.

This clonotype was seen repeatedly, ten times or more. The rearrangement joins TRBV12-3 or TRBV12-4 to TRBJ1-5; unclear D gene. The CDR3 runs 13 residues. The V end was cut by 5 bases, the J end by 6 bases, with 11 bases between. Written as DNA, the CDR3 is TGTGCCAGCAGTACGGGAGGAACTCAGCCCCAGCATTTT. Translated, it gives CASSTGGTQPQHF.

This clonotype was seen repeatedly, ten times or more. V gene TRBV20-1 combines with J gene TRBJ2-7, with 10 positions matching TRBD1. Germline V lookup: CDR1 DFQATT, CDR2 SNEGSKA (reference sequence). V was pared by 6 bases and J by 4 bases, with 6 bases of the junction left unmatched. CDR3 length: 13 amino acids. The CDR3 spells CSAQTGQGYEQYF. In nucleotides, the CDR3 is TGCAGTGCCCAGACGGGACAGGGGTACGAGCAGTACTTC.

In this sample, this clonotype turned up many times. The chain couples TRBV5-6 to TRBJ2-2, with D tentatively TRBD1 or TRBD2 (5 bases each). This CDR3 is 15 amino acids long. V dropped 5 bases and J dropped 4 bases, with 15 bases sitting between them. CDR1 and CDR2 (germline): SGHDT, YYEEEE. The CDR3 coding sequence is TGTGCCAGCAGTTGGGGGATGGGGACCACCGGGGAGCTGTTTTTT. The encoded protein is CASSWGMGTTGELFF.

In its sample, this clonotype was seen many times. The chain combines TRBV15 with TRBJ2-1, with D uncertain. V gave up 0 bases and J gave up 5 bases, with 5 bases separating them. CDR1 is LNHNV, CDR2 YYDKDF, per germline (reference sequence). The CDR3 has 13 residues. The CDR3 sequence is CATSRDFDNEQFF. For the CDR3, the DNA is TGTGCCACCAGCAGAGACTTCGACAATGAGCAGTTCTTC.

This clonotype was counted ten times or more. The CDR3: CASTGWTGDGYTF. CDR3 nucleotide sequence: TGTGCCAGCACGGGCTGGACAGGGGATGGCTACACCTTC. The chain combines TRBV6-6 with TRBJ1-2, with 9 bases identical to TRBD1. The CDR3 has 13 residues. V trimming: 7 bases; J trimming: 6 bases; junction bases outside the gene matches: 6. Germline CDR1 is MNHNY and CDR2 is SVGAGI (reference sequence).

This clonotype was seen ten or more times. This chain joins TRBV20-1 and TRBJ2-2; TRBD1 aligns across 7 bases. This CDR3 has 14 residues. Trimming removed 5 bases from V and 5 bases from J; junction bases left unmatched: 8. CDR1 is DFQATT, CDR2 SNEGSKA, per germline (reference sequence). The CDR3 DNA is TGCAGTGCTCATAGGGGGCGGCGGACCGGGGAGCTGTTTTTT. Its translation: CSAHRGRRTGELFF.

This clonotype was counted at least ten times. CDR3 sequence: CASRDDSAYEQYF. CDR3 nucleotides: TGTGCCAGCAGGGACGACAGCGCCTACGAGCAGTACTTC. The rearrangement links TRBV12-3 or TRBV12-4 to TRBJ2-7; D is possibly TRBD1 (5 bases). CDR3 length: 13 residues. The V end was cut by 6 bases, the J end by 2 bases, with 11 bases between.

This clonotype has a handful of counts. This rearrangement joins TRBV5-1 to TRBJ2-7; the D gene is possibly TRBD2 (5 bases). Germline CDR1 is SGHRS and CDR2 is YFSETQ. The CDR3 sequence is 15 residues long. Trimming pared 1 base from V and 6 bases from J, leaving 17 bases between. The DNA of the CDR3 is TGCGCCAGCAGCTTGATGTCCGGCCCTCGGGGCGAGCAGTACTTC. Translating gives CASSLMSGPRGEQYF.

This clonotype was observed a few times. The rearrangement links TRBV20-1 to TRBJ2-7; 7 nucleotides align to TRBD2. The CDR3 is 16 residues long. Per the germline V gene, CDR1 is DFQATT and CDR2 is SNEGSKA (reference sequence). The V and J ends lost 0 bases and 0 bases, in that order; junction bases with no gene match: 8. The CDR3 DNA follows: TGCAGTGCTAGAGATGGCCAGCGGGGCGTCTCCTACGAGCAGTACTTC. As protein: CSARDGQRGVSYEQYF.

This clonotype has at least ten counts. The chain couples TRBV6-1 to TRBJ1-2, with TRBD1 matching over 7 bases. CDR3 length: 13 amino acids. Germline V gene lookup returns CDR1 MNHNS and CDR2 SASEGT. J lost 7 bases, V lost 5 bases, and 7 bases had no gene match. CDR3 sequence reads: CASSRKGAGGYTF. The CDR3 DNA is TGTGCCAGCAGTAGAAAGGGGGCGGGTGGCTACACCTTC.

This clonotype was seen many times. The V call is TRBV4-3, the J call TRBJ2-2, with D unclear. The CDR3 covers 14 residues. Looked up from germline, CDR1 is LGHNA and CDR2 is YSLEER. The ends were cut back, 0 bases at V and 7 bases at J, with 9 bases in the middle. This CDR3 reads CASSQDFGIGELFF. CDR3 DNA sequence: TGCGCCAGCAGCCAAGATTTTGGGATCGGGGAGCTGTTTTTT.

This clonotype was recorded at least ten times. This chain links TRBV7-9 with TRBJ1-5, with D possibly matching TRBD1 (5 bases). With 4 bases removed from V and 0 bases from J, the gap between germline ends came to 13 bases. There are 16 residues in the CDR3. CDR1 SEHNR and CDR2 FQNEAQ come from the germline V gene (reference sequence). The CDR3 nucleotides read TGTGCCAGCAGCTCTAGGGACGGTTATAGCAATCAGCCCCAGCATTTT. This encodes CASSSRDGYSNQPQHF.